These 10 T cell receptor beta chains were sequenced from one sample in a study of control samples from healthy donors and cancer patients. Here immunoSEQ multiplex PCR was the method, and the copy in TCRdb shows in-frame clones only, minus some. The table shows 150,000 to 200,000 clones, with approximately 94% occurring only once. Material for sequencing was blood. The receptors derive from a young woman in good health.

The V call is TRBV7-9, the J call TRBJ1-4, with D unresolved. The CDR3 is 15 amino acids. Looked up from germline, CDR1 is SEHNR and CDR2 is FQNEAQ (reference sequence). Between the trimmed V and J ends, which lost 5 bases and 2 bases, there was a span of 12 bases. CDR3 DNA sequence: TGTGCCAGCAGCCCGGGAGTTTGGACTAATGAAAAACTGTTTTTT. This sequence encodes CASSPGVWTNEKLFF.

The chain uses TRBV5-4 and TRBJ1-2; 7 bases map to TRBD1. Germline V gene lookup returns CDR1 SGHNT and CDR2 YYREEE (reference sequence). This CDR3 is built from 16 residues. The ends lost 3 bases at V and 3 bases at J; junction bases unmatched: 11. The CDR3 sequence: CASSSLTGDRDYGYTF. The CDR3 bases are TGTGCCAGCAGCTCCTTAACAGGGGATAGAGACTATGGCTACACCTTC.

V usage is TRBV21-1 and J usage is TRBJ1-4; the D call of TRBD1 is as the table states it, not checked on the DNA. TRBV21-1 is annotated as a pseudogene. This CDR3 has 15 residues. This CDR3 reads CASSKGTGRNEKLFF. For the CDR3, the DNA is TGTGCCAGCAGCAAGGGGACAGGCAGAAATGAAAAACTGTTTTTT.

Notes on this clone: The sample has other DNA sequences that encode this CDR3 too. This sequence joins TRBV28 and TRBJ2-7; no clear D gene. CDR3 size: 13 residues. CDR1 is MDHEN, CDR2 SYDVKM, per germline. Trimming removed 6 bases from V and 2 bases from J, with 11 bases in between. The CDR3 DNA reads TGTGCCAGCAGCCCGAGTTCCGCCTACGAGCAGTACTTC. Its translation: CASSPSSAYEQYF.

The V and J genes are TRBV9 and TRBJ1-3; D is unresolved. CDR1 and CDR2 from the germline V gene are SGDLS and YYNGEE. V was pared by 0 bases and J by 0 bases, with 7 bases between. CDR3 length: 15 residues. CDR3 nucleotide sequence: TGTGCCAGCAGCGTAGCTCCGCTCTCTGGAAACACCATATATTTT. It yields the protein CASSVAPLSGNTIYF. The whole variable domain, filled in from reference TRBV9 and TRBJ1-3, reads DSGVTQTPKHLITATGQRVTLRCSPRSGDLSVYWYQQSLDQGLQFLIQYYNGEERAKGNILERFSAQQFPDLHSELNLSSLELGDSALYFCASSVAPLSGNTIYFGEGSWLTVV.

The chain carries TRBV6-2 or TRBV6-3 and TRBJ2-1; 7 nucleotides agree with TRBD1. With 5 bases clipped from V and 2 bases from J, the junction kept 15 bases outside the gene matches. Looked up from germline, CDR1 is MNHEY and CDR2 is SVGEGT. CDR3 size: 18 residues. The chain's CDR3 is CASSPPGLTGIPYNEQFF. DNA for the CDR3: TGTGCCAGCAGTCCCCCCGGGCTGACAGGGATCCCCTACAATGAGCAGTTCTTC.

The CDR3: CASLSKGRGSYNEQFF. Written as DNA, the CDR3 is TGTGCCAGCCTTTCTAAGGGCAGAGGCTCCTACAATGAGCAGTTCTTC. The chain couples TRBV28 to TRBJ2-1; D not certain. Germline V gives CDR1 MDHEN, CDR2 SYDVKM. Trimming pared 8 bases from V and 0 bases from J, leaving 17 bases between. CDR3 length equals 16 residues. Complete variable domain (other parts from reference TRBV28 and TRBJ2-1): DVKVTQSSRYLVKRTGEKVFLECVQDMDHENMFWYRQDPGLGLRLIYFSYDVKMKEKGDIPEGYSVSREKKERFSLILESASTNQTSMYLCASLSKGRGSYNEQFFGPGTRLTVL.

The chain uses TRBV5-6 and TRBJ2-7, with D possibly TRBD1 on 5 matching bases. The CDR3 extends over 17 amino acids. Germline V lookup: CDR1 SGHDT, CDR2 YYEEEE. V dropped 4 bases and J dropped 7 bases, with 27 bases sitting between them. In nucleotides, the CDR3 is TGTGCCAGCAGCCTCTCGCCCAGGGCCCAGGCCCCTCTGGAGCAGTACTTC. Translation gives CASSLSPRAQAPLEQYF.

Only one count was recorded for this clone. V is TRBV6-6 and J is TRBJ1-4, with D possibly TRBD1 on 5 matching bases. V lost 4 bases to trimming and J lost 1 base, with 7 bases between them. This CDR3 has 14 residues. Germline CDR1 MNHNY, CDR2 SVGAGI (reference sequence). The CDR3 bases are TGTGCCAGCAGTTTCAGGGAAACTAATGAAAAACTGTTTTTT. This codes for CASSFRETNEKLFF.

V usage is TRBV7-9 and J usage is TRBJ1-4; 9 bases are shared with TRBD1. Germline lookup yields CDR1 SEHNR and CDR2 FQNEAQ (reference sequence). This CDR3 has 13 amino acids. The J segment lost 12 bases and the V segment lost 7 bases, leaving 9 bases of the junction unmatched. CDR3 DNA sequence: TGTGCCAGCAACCGGGGACAGGGCTTTGAACTGTTTTTT. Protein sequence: CASNRGQGFELFF.